Listed here are 29 T cell receptor beta chains from one sample, sequenced in a study of T cells in Graves' hyperthyroidism and ophthalmopathy. Using RNA transcripts as the source, TCR beta CDR3 regions were amplified. An initial round of RT-PCR targeting the TCR CDR3 relied on the HTBI primer set. TCRdb passed the multiplex PCR reads through MiXCR, listing each CDR3 protein once. The sample has nearly 600,000 distinct CDR3 sequences, approximately 13% seen once. The specimen sequenced was blood. The receptors were gathered from a woman aged 25 to 45 with Graves' hyperthyroidism that later progressed to Graves' ophthalmopathy.

The table lists this clonotype with a few counts. J is TRBJ2-7 and V is TRBV11-3; 8 positions agree with TRBD2. V gave up 5 bases and J gave up 0 bases; unmatched junction bases: 15. Germline loops: CDR1 SGHNT, CDR2 YENEEA. The CDR3 sequence is 18 residues long. CDR3 protein: CASSVREGGTQSSYEQYF. CDR3 DNA: TGTGCCAGCAGCGTTCGGGAGGGAGGGACCCAAAGCTCCTACGAGCAGTACTTC.

This chain uses TRBV20-1 with TRBJ2-7; D uncertain. Trimming pared 7 bases from V and 6 bases from J, leaving 19 bases between. The V gene's germline CDR1 is DFQATT and CDR2 SNEGSKA (reference sequence). The CDR3 has 13 residues. The CDR3 reads CSVQKTAAAEQYF. The CDR3 DNA reads as TGCAGTGTCCAGAAAACGGCTGCGGCCGAGCAGTACTTC.

This clonotype has at least ten counts. V and J are TRBV24-1 and TRBJ2-1, with a possible D match to TRBD1 (6 bases). This CDR3 spans 15 amino acids. V lost 5 bases and J 6 bases, leaving 16 bases between the germline ends. Germline V gene sequence: CDR1 KGHDR, CDR2 SFDVKD. CDR3 nucleotides: TGTGCCACCAGTGCCCAGGGGCGAGGACTCAATGAGCAGTTCTTC. Its protein is CATSAQGRGLNEQFF.

This clonotype has a count of ten or more. The chain joins TRBV3-1 to TRBJ1-1, with D possibly being TRBD1 (5 bases). Germline V lookup: CDR1 LGHDT, CDR2 YNNKEL (reference sequence). Trimming shortened V by 2 bases and J by 5 bases, and 15 bases separated the two germline ends. This CDR3 is 15 amino acids long. In nucleotides, the CDR3 is TGTGCCAGCAGCCAAACCCAGGGAGGAGATACTGAAGCTTTCTTT. Translating gives CASSQTQGGDTEAFF.

This clonotype was observed many times. The CDR3 DNA follows: TGTGCAGCGGGAGTTGGGGTTACCGGGGAGCTGTTTTTT. This gives the protein CAAGVGVTGELFF. The chain combines TRBV30 with TRBJ2-2; 8 bases are shared with TRBD2. CDR1 is GTSNPN, CDR2 SVGIG, per germline (reference sequence). This CDR3 spans 13 amino acids.

This clonotype appeared many times. The V gene is TRBV10-3, the J gene TRBJ1-1; no clear D. The CDR3 loop spans 13 amino acids. Trimming pared 2 bases from V and 6 bases from J, leaving 10 bases between. Germline CDR1 and CDR2: ENHRY and SYGVKD. CDR3 protein: CAISEAGTAEAFF. As DNA, the CDR3 is TGTGCCATCAGTGAGGCCGGCACGGCTGAAGCTTTCTTT.

The table lists this clonotype with many counts. V is TRBV24-1 and J is TRBJ2-1, with 8 bases aligning to TRBD2. Looked up from germline, CDR1 is KGHDR and CDR2 is SFDVKD. Germline trimming cut 3 bases from V and 4 bases from J; bases unmatched to any gene: 7. There are 16 residues in the CDR3. This CDR3 reads CATSDIGLAGYNEQFF. Written as DNA, the CDR3 is TGTGCCACCAGTGATATTGGACTAGCCGGATACAATGAGCAGTTCTTC.

This clonotype has a count of ten or more. The chain employs TRBV28 and TRBJ1-2; unclear D gene. CDR3 length: 15 residues. V was pared by 1 base and J by 2 bases, with 11 bases between. Germline V gene data show CDR1 as MDHEN and CDR2 as SYDVKM. The DNA for the CDR3 is TGTGCCAGCAGTTTATTCGGCTCAGGAAACTATGGCTACACCTTC. Its translation is CASSLFGSGNYGYTF.

This clonotype was observed many times. The V gene is TRBV27, the J gene TRBJ2-3; 8 nucleotides match TRBD2. V lost 5 bases to trimming and J lost 2 bases; unmatched junction nucleotides: 9. This CDR3 is built from 16 residues. Per germline, CDR1 MNHEY and CDR2 SMNVEV (reference sequence). This CDR3 is CASSAERLAITDTQYF. The CDR3 DNA follows: TGTGCCAGCAGTGCCGAAAGACTAGCGATCACAGATACGCAGTATTTT.

This clonotype was seen many times. This chain uses TRBV12-3 or TRBV12-4 with TRBJ1-1, with a weak D call TRBD1 (5 bases). CDR3 length: 14 amino acids. V was shortened by 3 bases and J by 3 bases, with 11 bases between the two germline ends. Here the CDR3 reads CASSLSGRYTEAFF. CDR3 bases: TGTGCCAGCAGTTTGTCGGGACGCTACACTGAAGCTTTCTTT.

This clonotype occurred many times. The chain has TRBV2 and TRBJ2-6, with D possibly matching TRBD1 (6 bases). Germline V gives CDR1 SNHLY, CDR2 FYNNEI. V was cut by 10 bases and J by 0 bases, with 10 bases left in between. This CDR3 comprises 14 residues. The CDR3 sequence: CAIQGSSGANVLTF. Here the CDR3 DNA reads TGTGCCATACAGGGTAGCTCTGGGGCCAACGTCCTGACTTTC.

This clonotype was counted at least ten times. The CDR3 here is CSAKVDTSTDTQYF. The CDR3 DNA reads as TGCAGTGCTAAAGTTGACACCAGCACAGATACGCAGTATTTT. The chain is built from TRBV20-1 and TRBJ2-3; D is unresolved. This CDR3 contains 14 residues. V lost 4 bases, J lost 0 bases, and 11 bases lay in between. Germline CDR1 is DFQATT and CDR2 is SNEGSKA (reference sequence).

This clonotype came up many times. The chain uses TRBV7-8 and TRBJ1-2; D unresolved. Germline V lookup: CDR1 SGHVS, CDR2 FQNEAQ. The length of the CDR3 is 16 residues. V was shortened by 0 bases and J by 6 bases, with 17 bases between the two germline ends. Written as DNA, the CDR3 is TGTGCCAGCAGCTTAGCGAACCCCTCCCTTGGCGATGGCTACACCTTC. Encoded protein: CASSLANPSLGDGYTF. The full variable domain, rest sourced from reference TRBV7-8 and TRBJ1-2, is GAGVSQSPRYKVAKRGQDVALRCDPISGHVSLFWYQQALGQGPEFLTYFQNEAQLDKSGLPSDRFFAERPEGSVSTLKIQRTQQEDSAVYLCASSLANPSLGDGYTFGSGTRLTVV.

This rearrangement joins TRBV11-3 to TRBJ2-5, with 7 bases fitting TRBD2. CDR3 length: 15 amino acids. V was clipped by 4 bases and J by 3 bases; unmatched bases: 8. CDR1 and CDR2 from the germline V gene are SGHNT and YENEEA. The CDR3 DNA follows: TGTGCCAGCAGCTCCAGGAGCGGGACTAAAGAGACCCAGTACTTC. It is translated as CASSSRSGTKETQYF.

The sample holds a few counts of this clonotype. V and J are TRBV29-1 and TRBJ1-3, with a tentative D call TRBD1 (5 bases). With 7 bases removed from V and 1 base from J, the gap between germline ends came to 8 bases. The germline V gene has CDR1 SQVTM and CDR2 ANQGSEA. The CDR3 spans 12 residues. The CDR3 protein is CSAGASGNTIYF. The CDR3 DNA is TGCAGCGCTGGGGCGTCTGGAAACACCATATATTTT.

The chain combines TRBV9 with TRBJ2-1; TRBD2 aligns across 11 bases. The V gene end was trimmed by 4 bases and the J gene end by 7 bases; junction bases not matched to a gene: 10. Looked up from germline, CDR1 is SGDLS and CDR2 is YYNGEE. CDR3 size: 16 residues. The CDR3 DNA reads as TGTGCCAGCAGCCTTCCTATAGCGGGAGGGGGTAATGAGCAGTTCTTC. It translates to CASSLPIAGGGNEQFF.

The rearrangement uses TRBV3-1 and TRBJ2-1, with 8 nucleotides matching TRBD2. The CDR3 loop spans 18 amino acids. V was pared by 0 bases and J by 6 bases, with 13 bases of the junction left unmatched. The germline CDR1 and CDR2 sequences are LGHDT and YNNKEL (reference sequence). Here the CDR3 DNA reads TGTGCCAGCAGCCAAGAGGAGGTAGAACTAGCGGCGGTCAATGAGCAGTTCTTC. Encoded protein: CASSQEEVELAAVNEQFF.

This clonotype was seen repeatedly, ten times or more. The CDR3 loop is CASSYGAGNTDTQHF. The CDR3 DNA reads TGTGCCAGCAGTTACGGCGCGGGGAACACAGATACGCAGCATTTT. V and J are TRBV6-5 and TRBJ2-3; unclear D gene. The DNA end lines up better with TRBJ1-5; the J call may be wrong. This CDR3 contains 15 residues. The V gene's germline CDR1 is MNHEY and CDR2 SVGAGI.

The V call is TRBV29-1, the J call TRBJ2-2; the match to TRBD2 covers 12 bases. Looked up from germline, CDR1 is SQVTM and CDR2 is ANQGSEA. The V gene end was trimmed by 7 bases and the J gene end by 7 bases; junction bases not matched to a gene: 10. The CDR3 contains 15 residues. CDR3 in amino acids: CSARLAGEFVGELFF. The CDR3 DNA follows: TGCAGCGCCCGACTAGCGGGAGAGTTCGTCGGGGAGCTGTTTTTT.

This clonotype was recorded a few times. The V and J genes are TRBV4-1 and TRBJ1-1; a possible D gene is TRBD1 (5 bases). CDR3 length equals 16 residues. With 4 bases removed from V and 3 bases from J, the gap between germline ends came to 18 bases. Germline lookup yields CDR1 MGHRA and CDR2 YSYEKL. This chain's CDR3 is CASSPGRLLLDTEAFF. The CDR3 coding sequence is TGCGCCAGCAGCCCGGGACGTCTCCTCCTGGACACTGAAGCTTTCTTT.

This clonotype has at least ten counts. This chain connects TRBV12-3 or TRBV12-4 to TRBJ2-1; 9 bases line up with TRBD1. The V segment lost 1 base and the J segment 6 bases; nucleotides outside the gene matches: 4. The CDR3 sequence is 15 residues long. Here the CDR3 reads CASSLGDRVANEQFF. The CDR3 region has the DNA TGTGCCAGCAGTTTAGGGGACAGGGTCGCCAATGAGCAGTTCTTC.

This clonotype was detected many times. The rearrangement uses TRBV24-1 and TRBJ1-2; D possibly corresponds to TRBD1 (6 bases). Germline V CDR1 and CDR2: KGHDR, SFDVKD. V was clipped by 2 bases and J by 6 bases, with 12 bases between them. This CDR3 region has 14 residues. The CDR3 DNA sequence: TGTGCCACCAGTGATTGGACAGTCCCCGATGGCTACACCTTC. The encoded protein is CATSDWTVPDGYTF.

This clonotype appeared once. This may come from a read error, since a much larger clone is one base off. V usage is TRBV19 and J usage is TRBJ2-7; D could derive from TRBD1 or TRBD2 (5 bases each). CDR1 LNHDA and CDR2 SQIVND come from the germline V gene (reference sequence). The CDR3 has 12 residues. CDR3 protein: CTSRDEDYEQYF. The CDR3 nucleotides read TGTACCAGCCGGGACGAAGACTACGAGCAGTACTTC.

In its sample, this clonotype was seen many times. This chain links TRBV6-1 with TRBJ2-7; unclear D gene. Germline V CDR1 and CDR2: MNHNS, SASEGT. Trimming cost V 8 bases and J 6 bases, with 14 bases left between them. The CDR3 has 12 amino acids. The CDR3 is CASVLTKSEQYF. For the CDR3, the DNA is TGTGCCAGCGTGTTAACGAAGAGCGAGCAGTACTTC.

This clonotype was found many times. The V call is TRBV12-3 or TRBV12-4, the J call TRBJ2-5; D may be TRBD2 (6 bases). V was cut by 5 bases and J by 2 bases, with 18 bases left in between. CDR3 length: 16 residues. CDR3 amino acids: CASSPRGGVPQETQYF. For the CDR3, the DNA is TGTGCCAGCAGTCCTCGCGGCGGGGTCCCACAAGAGACCCAGTACTTC.

This clonotype was seen ten or more times. The chain uses TRBV18 and TRBJ2-1; D gene ambiguous. Germline-derived CDR1 and CDR2 are KGHSH and LQKENI. The CDR3 extends over 15 amino acids. The V end lost 0 bases, the J end lost 3 bases, and 9 bases lay between the germline ends. The CDR3: CASSPPRTDYNEQFF. The CDR3 DNA reads as TGTGCCAGCTCACCACCGAGGACGGACTACAATGAGCAGTTCTTC.

This clonotype was seen at least ten times. The V and J genes are TRBV14 and TRBJ2-1; tentative D call: TRBD2 (6 bases). Trimming left V 0 bases short and J 0 bases short, with 12 bases between. Germline-derived CDR1 and CDR2 are SGHDN and FVKESK. This CDR3 is 17 amino acids long. CDR3 bases: TGTGCCAGCAGCCAAGAGGGACTCCCATACTCCTACAATGAGCAGTTCTTC. Translating it yields CASSQEGLPYSYNEQFF.

This clonotype was detected ten times or more. This rearrangement joins TRBV7-9 to TRBJ1-1; a weak D match, TRBD1 (5 bases). V lost 5 bases, J lost 1 base, and 20 bases lay in between. The CDR3 sequence is 17 residues long. Germline assignment: CDR1 SEHNR and CDR2 FQNEAQ (reference sequence). CDR3 loop: CASSPLMSPGSNTEAFF. The CDR3 coding sequence is TGTGCCAGCAGCCCCCTTATGTCCCCAGGGTCGAACACTGAAGCTTTCTTT.

At least ten counts were recorded for this clonotype. This chain joins TRBV28 and TRBJ2-7; D is undetermined. V was shortened by 7 bases and J by 4 bases, with 14 bases between the two germline ends. The CDR3 totals 13 residues. The V gene's germline CDR1 is MDHEN and CDR2 SYDVKM. CDR3 protein: CASIDLADYEQYF. In DNA form, the CDR3 reads TGTGCCAGCATTGACCTCGCAGATTACGAGCAGTACTTC.